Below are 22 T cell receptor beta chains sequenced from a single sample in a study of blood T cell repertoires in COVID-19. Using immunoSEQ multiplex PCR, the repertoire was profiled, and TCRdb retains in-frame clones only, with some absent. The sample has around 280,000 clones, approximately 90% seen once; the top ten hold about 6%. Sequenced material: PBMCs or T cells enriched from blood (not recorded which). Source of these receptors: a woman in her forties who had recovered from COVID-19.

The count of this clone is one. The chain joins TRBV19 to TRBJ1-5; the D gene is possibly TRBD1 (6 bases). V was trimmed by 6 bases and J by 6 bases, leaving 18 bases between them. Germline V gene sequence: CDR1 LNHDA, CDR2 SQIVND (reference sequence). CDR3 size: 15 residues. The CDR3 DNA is TGTGCCAGTAGGCCCAGGGGCGACCGGGGTCAGCCCCAGCATTTT. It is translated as CASRPRGDRGQPQHF.

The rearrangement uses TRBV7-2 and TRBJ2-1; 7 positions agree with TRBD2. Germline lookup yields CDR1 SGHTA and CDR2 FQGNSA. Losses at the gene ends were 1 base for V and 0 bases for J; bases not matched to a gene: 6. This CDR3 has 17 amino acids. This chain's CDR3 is CASSLVGGDRSYNEQFF. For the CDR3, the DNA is TGTGCCAGCAGCTTAGTGGGGGGGGACCGCTCCTACAATGAGCAGTTCTTC.

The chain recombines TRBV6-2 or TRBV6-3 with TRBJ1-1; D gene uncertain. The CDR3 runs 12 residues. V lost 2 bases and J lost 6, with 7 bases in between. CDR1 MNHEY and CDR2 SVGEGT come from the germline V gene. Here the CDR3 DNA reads TGTGCCAGCAGTTACGGGCGGGCTGAAGCTTTCTTT. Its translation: CASSYGRAEAFF.

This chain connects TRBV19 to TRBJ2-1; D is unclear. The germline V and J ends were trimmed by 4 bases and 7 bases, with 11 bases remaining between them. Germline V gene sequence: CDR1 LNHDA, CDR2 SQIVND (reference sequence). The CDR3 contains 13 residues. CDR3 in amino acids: CASSTHASNEQFF. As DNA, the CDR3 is TGTGCCAGTAGTACCCATGCGAGTAATGAGCAGTTCTTC.

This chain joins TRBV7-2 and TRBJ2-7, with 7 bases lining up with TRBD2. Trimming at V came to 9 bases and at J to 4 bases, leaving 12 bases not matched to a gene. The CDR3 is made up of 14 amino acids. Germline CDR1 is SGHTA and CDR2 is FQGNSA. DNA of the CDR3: TGTGCCAGTGGGGGACTAAGCGGGCGGTACGAGCAGTACTTC. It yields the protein CASGGLSGRYEQYF.

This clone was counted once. DNA of the CDR3: TGCGCCAGCAGCCAAGTTGGCGGACAGGGGGAGACCCAGTACTTC. It translates to CASSQVGGQGETQYF. The rearrangement links TRBV4-3 to TRBJ2-5; 9 bases agree with TRBD1. Trimming took 1 base from V and 5 from J; bases not matched to a gene: 5. Per germline, CDR1 LGHNA and CDR2 YSLEER. The CDR3 sequence is 15 residues long.

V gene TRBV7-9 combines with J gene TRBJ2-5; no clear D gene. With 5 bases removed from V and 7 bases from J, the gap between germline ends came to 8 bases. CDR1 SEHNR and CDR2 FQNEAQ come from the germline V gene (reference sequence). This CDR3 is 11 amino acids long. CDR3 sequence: CASSPAGTQYF. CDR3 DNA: TGTGCCAGCAGCCCTGCCGGGACCCAGTACTTC.

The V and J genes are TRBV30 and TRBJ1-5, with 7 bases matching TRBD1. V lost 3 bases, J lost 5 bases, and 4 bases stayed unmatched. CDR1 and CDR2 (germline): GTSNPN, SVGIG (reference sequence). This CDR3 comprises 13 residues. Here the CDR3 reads CAWSVDRDQPQHF. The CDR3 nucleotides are TGTGCCTGGAGCGTTGACAGGGATCAGCCCCAGCATTTT.

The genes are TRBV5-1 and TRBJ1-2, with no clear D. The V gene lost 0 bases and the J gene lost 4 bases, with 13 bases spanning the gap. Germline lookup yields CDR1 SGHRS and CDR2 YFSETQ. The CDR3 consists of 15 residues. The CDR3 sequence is CASSLALDGGYGYTF. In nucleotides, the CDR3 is TGCGCCAGCAGCTTGGCCCTAGATGGTGGCTATGGCTACACCTTC.

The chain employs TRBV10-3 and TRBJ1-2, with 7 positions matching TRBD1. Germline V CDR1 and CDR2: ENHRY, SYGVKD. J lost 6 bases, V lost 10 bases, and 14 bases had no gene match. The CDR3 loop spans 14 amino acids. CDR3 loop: CATRPGQDRNGYTF. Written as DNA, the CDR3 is TGTGCCACTCGACCCGGACAGGATAGGAATGGCTACACCTTC.

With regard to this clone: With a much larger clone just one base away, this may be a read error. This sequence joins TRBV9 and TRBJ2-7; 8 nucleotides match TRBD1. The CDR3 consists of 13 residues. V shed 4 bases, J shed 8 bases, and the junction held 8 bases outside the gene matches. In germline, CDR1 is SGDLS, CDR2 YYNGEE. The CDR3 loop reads CASSPRQGAKQYF. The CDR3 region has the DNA TGTGCCAGCAGCCCCAGGCAGGGGGCCAAGCAGTACTTC. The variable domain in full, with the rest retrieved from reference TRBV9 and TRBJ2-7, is DSGVTQTPKHLITATGQRVTLRCSPRSGDLSVYWYQQSLDQGLQFLIQYYNGEERAKGNILERFSAQQFPDLHSELNLSSLELGDSALYFCASSPRQGAKQYFGPGTRLTVT.

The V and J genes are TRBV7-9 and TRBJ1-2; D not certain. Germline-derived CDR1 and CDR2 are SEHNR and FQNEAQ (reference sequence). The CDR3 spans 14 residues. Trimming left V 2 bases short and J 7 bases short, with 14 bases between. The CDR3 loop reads CASSLQAEGGGYTF. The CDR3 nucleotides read TGTGCCAGCAGCTTACAGGCGGAGGGCGGTGGCTACACCTTC.

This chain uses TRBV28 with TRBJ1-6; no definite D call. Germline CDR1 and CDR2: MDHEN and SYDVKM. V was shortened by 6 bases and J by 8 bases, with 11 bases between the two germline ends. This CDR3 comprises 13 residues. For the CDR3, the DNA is TGTGCCAGCAGCCTAGTATCGGATTCACCCCTCCACTTT. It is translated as CASSLVSDSPLHF.

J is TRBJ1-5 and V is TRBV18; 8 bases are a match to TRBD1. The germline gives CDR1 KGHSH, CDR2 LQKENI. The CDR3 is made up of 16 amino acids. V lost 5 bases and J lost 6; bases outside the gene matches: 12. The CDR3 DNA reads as TGTGCCAGCTCAGCCATGACAGGGGAGGGGGGTCAGCCCCAGCATTTT. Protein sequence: CASSAMTGEGGQPQHF.

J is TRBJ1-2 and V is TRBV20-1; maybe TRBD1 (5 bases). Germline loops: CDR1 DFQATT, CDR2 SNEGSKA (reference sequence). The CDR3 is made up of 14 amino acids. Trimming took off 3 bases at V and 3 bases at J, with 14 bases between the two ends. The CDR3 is CSASPRARDYGYTF. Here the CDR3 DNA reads TGCAGTGCTAGTCCCAGGGCTCGGGACTATGGCTACACCTTC.

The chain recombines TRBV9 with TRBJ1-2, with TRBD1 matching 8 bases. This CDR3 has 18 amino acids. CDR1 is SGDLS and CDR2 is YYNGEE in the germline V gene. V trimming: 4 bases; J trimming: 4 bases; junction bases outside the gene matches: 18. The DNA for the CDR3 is TGTGCCAGCAGCCAACTGCAGACCCCAGGGGGCGCTGGCTATGGCTACACCTTC. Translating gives CASSQLQTPGGAGYGYTF.

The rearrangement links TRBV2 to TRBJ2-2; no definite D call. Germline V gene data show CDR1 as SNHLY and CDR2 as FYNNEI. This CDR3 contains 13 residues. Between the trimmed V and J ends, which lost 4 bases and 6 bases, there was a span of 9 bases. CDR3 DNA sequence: TGTGCCAGCAGTGTTAGTCACGCCGGGGAGCTGTTTTTT. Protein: CASSVSHAGELFF.

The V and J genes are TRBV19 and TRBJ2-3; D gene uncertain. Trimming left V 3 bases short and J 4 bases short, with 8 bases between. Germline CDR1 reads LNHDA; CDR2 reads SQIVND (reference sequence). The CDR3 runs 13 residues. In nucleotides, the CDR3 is TGTGCCAGTAGTATCACAGACGCAGATACGCAGTATTTT. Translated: CASSITDADTQYF.

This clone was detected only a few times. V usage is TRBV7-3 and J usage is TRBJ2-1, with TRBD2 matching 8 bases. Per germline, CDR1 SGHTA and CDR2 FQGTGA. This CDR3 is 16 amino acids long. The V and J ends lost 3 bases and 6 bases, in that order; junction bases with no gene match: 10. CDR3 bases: TGTGCCAGCAGCTTGACGGGACTAGGGGGGTCCAATGAGCAGTTCTTC. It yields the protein CASSLTGLGGSNEQFF.

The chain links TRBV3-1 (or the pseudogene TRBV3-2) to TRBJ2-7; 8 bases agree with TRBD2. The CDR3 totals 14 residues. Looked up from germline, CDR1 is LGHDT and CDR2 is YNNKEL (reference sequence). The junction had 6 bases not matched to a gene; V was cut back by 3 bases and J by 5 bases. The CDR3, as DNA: TGTGCCAGCAGCCAGGAAACTAGCGGCCACGAGCAGTACTTC. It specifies CASSQETSGHEQYF.

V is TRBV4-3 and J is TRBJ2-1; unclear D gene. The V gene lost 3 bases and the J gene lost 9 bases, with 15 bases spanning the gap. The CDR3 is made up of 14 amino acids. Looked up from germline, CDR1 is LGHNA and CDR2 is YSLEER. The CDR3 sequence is CASSHSASSFEQFF. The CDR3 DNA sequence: TGCGCCAGCAGCCATTCTGCTTCTAGTTTTGAGCAGTTCTTC.

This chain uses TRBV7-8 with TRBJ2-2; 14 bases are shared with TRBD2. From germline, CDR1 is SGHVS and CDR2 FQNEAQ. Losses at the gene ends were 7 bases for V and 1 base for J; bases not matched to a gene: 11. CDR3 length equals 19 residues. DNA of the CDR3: TGTGCCAGCATACCGGGACTAGCGGGAGTAGTCGAGAACACCGGGGAGCTGTTTTTT. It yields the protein CASIPGLAGVVENTGELFF.